This record looks at one T cell receptor beta chain sequence and its context. Its antigen remains unidentified. The record originates from a study of OX40 agonist ivuxolimab in advanced cancers. About the study: Ivuxolimab is an agonistic anti-OX40 (CD134) antibody, and patients were treated with it.

Findings and limits, study-wide: Both CD4+ and CD8+ T cell populations in blood had undergone clonal expansion by week 6 at 0.1 to 3.0 mg/kg. Specificity for antigen went undetermined in the expanded peripheral T cells.

Clones were read by immunoSEQ multiplex PCR, and TCRdb kept only the in-frame ones, dropping some. The sample has 60,000 to 85,000 clones, 90% to 95% seen once. Trimming took 6 bases from V and 5 from J; bases not matched to a gene: 13. CDR1 is LNHDA and CDR2 is SQIVND in the germline V gene (reference sequence). The CDR3 consists of 16 residues. This TCR was sampled from an adult with an advanced solid tumor such as melanoma, head and neck, liver or kidney cancer. V gene TRBV19 combines with J gene TRBJ1-1, with 9 bases identical to TRBD1. This specimen was CD4+ or CD8+ T cells sorted from blood, taken in a trial of the OX40 agonist ivuxolimab. As DNA, the CDR3 is TGTGCCAGTAGAGTACTCTGGACAGGGGAGGGGACTGAAGCTTTCTTT. Translated, it gives CASRVLWTGEGTEAFF.